These 2 T cell receptor beta chains came from one sample sequenced in a study of cytomegalovirus exposure and HLA in healthy donors. The study ran its PCR with 60 Vbeta and 13 Jbeta primers. Data came from immunoSEQ multiplex PCR; TCRdb stores just in-frame clones and leaves some out. This sample has about 180,000 clones, with approximately 84% found just once. Material: PBMCs. These receptors all stem from a girl aged 10 to 17 in good health and CMV-seropositive.

This chain uses TRBV19 with TRBJ2-1; D remains unclear. CDR3 size: 14 residues. Germline V lookup: CDR1 LNHDA, CDR2 SQIVND (reference sequence). The V and J ends lost 6 bases and 7 bases respectively, with 16 bases between them. The CDR3 loop is CASSLTPQWNEQFF. The CDR3, as DNA: TGTGCCAGTAGCCTCACACCTCAATGGAATGAGCAGTTCTTC.

V and J are TRBV10-3 and TRBJ2-1, with TRBD1 as a possible D gene (6 bases). The germline gives CDR1 ENHRY, CDR2 SYGVKD. The CDR3 consists of 12 residues. V lost 7 bases and J lost 5, with 9 bases in between. In DNA form, the CDR3 reads TGTGCCATCAACCGGGACAACAATGAGCAGTTCTTC. This translates into CAINRDNNEQFF.